These 9 T cell receptor beta chains originate from one sample sequenced in a study of T cell responses to AZD1222 COVID-19 vaccine. Assay used: immunoSEQ multiplex PCR; TCRdb lists only in-frame clones, some missing. The sample includes some 89,000 clones, 70% to 90% of them seen just once. Sequenced material: peripheral blood, taken on day 0 of MenACWY control vaccination. These receptors originate from an adult in good health.

The chain links TRBV5-4 to TRBJ1-2, with 10 bases aligning to TRBD1. The CDR3 has 14 amino acids. V gave up 5 bases and J gave up 6 bases; unmatched junction bases: 7. The germline CDR1 and CDR2 sequences are SGHNT and YYREEE (reference sequence). The CDR3 loop is CASSSTGGADGYTF. The CDR3 DNA is TGTGCCAGCAGTTCGACAGGGGGCGCGGATGGCTACACCTTC.

The chain is built from TRBV18 and TRBJ1-1, with D hard to call. Germline V lookup: CDR1 KGHSH, CDR2 LQKENI. The CDR3 has 13 residues. V was pared by 4 bases and J by 1 base, with 7 bases between. The CDR3 spells CASSLQENTEAFF. The CDR3 bases are TGTGCCAGCTCACTTCAGGAGAACACTGAAGCTTTCTTT. The entire variable domain, with the rest obtained from reference TRBV18 and TRBJ1-1, is as follows: NAGVMQNPRHLVRRRGQEARLRCSPMKGHSHVYWYRQLPEEGLKFMVYLQKENIIDESGMPKERFSAEFPKEGPSILRIQQVVRGDSAAYFCASSLQENTEAFFGQGTRLTVV.

The chain has TRBV9 and TRBJ1-1, with TRBD1 matching over 7 bases. The CDR3 covers 14 residues. With V trimmed by 4 bases and J by 0 bases, 3 bases remained unmatched. The germline CDR1 and CDR2 sequences are SGDLS and YYNGEE. Here the CDR3 reads CASSSDRVNTEAFF. DNA of the CDR3: TGTGCCAGCAGCTCCGACAGGGTGAACACTGAAGCTTTCTTT.

With respect to this clone: Other nucleotide sequences in the sample specify the same CDR3. The chain combines TRBV7-2 with TRBJ1-1; TRBD1 aligns across 7 bases. CDR3 length: 15 amino acids. Trimming took 0 bases from V and 0 from J; bases not matched to a gene: 1. CDR1 is SGHTA and CDR2 is FQGNSA in the germline V gene. The CDR3 sequence is CASSLAGQLNTEAFF. The CDR3 region has the DNA TGTGCCAGCAGCTTAGCGGGACAGCTGAACACTGAAGCTTTCTTT.

About this clone itself: One junction end does not reproduce the germline sequence, and a read error may be involved. J is TRBJ2-7 and V is TRBV2, with D unclear. CDR3 length: 10 residues. Germline V gene lookup returns CDR1 SNHLY and CDR2 FYNNEI. The CDR3: CASGGRSPVF. CDR3 coding DNA: TGTGCCAGCGGCGGACGGAGCCCCGTCTTC. The full variable domain, rest sourced from reference TRBV2 and TRBJ2-7, is EPEVTQTPSHQVTQMGQEVILRCVPISNHLYFYWYRQILGQKVEFLVSFYNNEISEKSEIFDDQFSVERPDGSNFTLKIRSTKLEDSAMYFCASGGRSPVFGPGTRLTVT.

The chain has TRBV18 and TRBJ2-1; 8 nucleotides align to TRBD1. The V and J ends lost 2 bases and 0 bases, in that order; junction bases with no gene match: 3. Germline CDR1 is KGHSH and CDR2 is LQKENI. The CDR3 consists of 16 residues. The CDR3 sequence: CASSPGTGSSYNEQFF. In nucleotides, the CDR3 is TGTGCCAGCTCACCAGGGACAGGTAGCTCCTACAATGAGCAGTTCTTC.

In nucleotides, the CDR3 is TGTGCCAGTAGTATCAGAGGAGGACCTTACGAGCAGTACTTC. This gives the protein CASSIRGGPYEQYF. The rearrangement joins TRBV19 to TRBJ2-7, with D tentatively TRBD2 (5 bases). Per the germline V gene, CDR1 is LNHDA and CDR2 is SQIVND (reference sequence). V was pared by 3 bases and J by 4 bases, with 13 bases between. The CDR3 runs 14 residues.

The V gene is TRBV3-1 (or the pseudogene TRBV3-2), the J gene TRBJ2-7, with D perhaps matching TRBD1 (5 bases). Trimming shortened V by 7 bases and J by 2 bases, and 18 bases separated the two germline ends. Germline CDR1 is LGHDT and CDR2 is YNNKEL (reference sequence). The CDR3 contains 15 residues. The CDR3 spells CASTPAQGSPYEQYF. Written as DNA, the CDR3 is TGTGCCAGCACCCCGGCGCAGGGTTCTCCCTACGAGCAGTACTTC.

V usage is TRBV19 and J usage is TRBJ1-1; D unresolved. Trimming left V 3 bases short and J 8 bases short, with 10 bases between. This CDR3 region has 12 residues. Germline V gives CDR1 LNHDA, CDR2 SQIVND (reference sequence). CDR3 in amino acids: CASSIRSGEAFF. The CDR3 DNA follows: TGTGCCAGTAGTATTAGGAGTGGAGAAGCTTTCTTT.